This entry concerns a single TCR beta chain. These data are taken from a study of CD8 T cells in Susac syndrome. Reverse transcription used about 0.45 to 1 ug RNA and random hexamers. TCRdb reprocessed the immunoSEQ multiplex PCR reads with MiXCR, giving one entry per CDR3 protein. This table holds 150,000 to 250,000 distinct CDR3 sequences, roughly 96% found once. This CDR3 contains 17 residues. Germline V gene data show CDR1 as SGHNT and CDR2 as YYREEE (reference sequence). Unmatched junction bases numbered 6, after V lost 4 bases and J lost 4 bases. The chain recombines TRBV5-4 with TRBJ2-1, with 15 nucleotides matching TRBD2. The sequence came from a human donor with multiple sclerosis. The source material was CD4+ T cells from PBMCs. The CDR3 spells CASSKGLAGGGYNEQFF. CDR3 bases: TGTGCCAGCAGCAAGGGACTAGCGGGAGGTGGATACAATGAGCAGTTCTTC. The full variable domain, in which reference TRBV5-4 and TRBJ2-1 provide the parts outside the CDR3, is ETGVTQSPTHLIKTRGQQVTLRCSSQSGHNTVSWYQQALGQGPQFIFQYYREEENGRGNFPPRFSGLQFPNYSSELNVNALELDDSALYLCASSKGLAGGGYNEQFFGPGTRLTVL.